This TCR beta chain was observed in a study of T cells in Graves' hyperthyroidism and ophthalmopathy. Broader study findings: A median about 6 months before onset, the model predicted ophthalmopathy. The majority of expanded thyroid clonotypes above 0.001 also appeared in blood.

There are 15 residues in the CDR3. The V gene lost 0 bases and the J gene lost 2 bases, with 12 bases spanning the gap. Germline values: CDR1 SGHRS, CDR2 YFSETQ. This clonotype was picked up many times. Its antigen is not identified. What was amplified from RNA transcripts were TCR beta CDR3 regions. A first-round RT-PCR of the TCR CDR3 used the HTBI primer set. One entry per CDR3 protein, called by TCRdb with MiXCR from the multiplex PCR reads. The sample carries around 300,000 distinct CDR3 sequences, 20% to 25% recorded once. The specimen sequenced was blood. The source is a young man with Graves' ophthalmopathy. The genes are TRBV5-1 and TRBJ2-7; D might be TRBD2 (6 bases). The CDR3 loop reads CASSLDGGTTYEQYF. The CDR3 bases are TGCGCCAGCAGCTTGGATGGGGGGACCACCTACGAGCAGTACTTC.